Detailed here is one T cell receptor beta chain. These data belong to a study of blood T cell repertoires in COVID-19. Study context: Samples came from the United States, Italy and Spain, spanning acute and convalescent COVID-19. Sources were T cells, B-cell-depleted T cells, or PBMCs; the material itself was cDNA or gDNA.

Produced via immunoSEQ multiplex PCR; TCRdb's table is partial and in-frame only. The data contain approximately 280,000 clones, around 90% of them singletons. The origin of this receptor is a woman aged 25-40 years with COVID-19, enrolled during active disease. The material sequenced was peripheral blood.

Here the CDR3 reads CASSLGQGRLNTEAFF. DNA of the CDR3: TGTGCCAGCTCACTGGGACAGGGGCGTTTAAACACTGAAGCTTTCTTT. The chain has TRBV18 and TRBJ1-1, with 10 bases that match TRBD1. The CDR3 totals 16 residues. The germline gives CDR1 KGHSH, CDR2 LQKENI. The V and J ends lost 4 bases and 2 bases, in that order; junction bases with no gene match: 7.